This TCR beta chain is drawn from a study of identical twins. Germline V CDR1 and CDR2: SQVTM, ANQGSEA. J gave up 6 bases and V 5 bases, and 7 bases lay outside the gene matches. The CDR3 covers 13 residues. This clonotype has just a few counts. TCRdb fed the 5' RACE reads into MiXCR, producing one record per CDR3 protein. The sample has just over 450,000 distinct CDR3 sequences, approximately 14% seen once. These data also featured in a second study, about yellow fever vaccine responses in identical twins.

V and J are TRBV29-1 and TRBJ2-5, with 9 positions matching TRBD1. The sequence came from a woman under 30 in good health. Sequenced input: CD4+ T cells sorted from blood. The CDR3 reads CSVLRQGVKTQYF. Here the CDR3 DNA reads TGCAGCGTTCTCCGACAGGGGGTCAAGACCCAGTACTTC.